This TCR beta chain is drawn from a study of Graves' ophthalmopathy and Graves' hyperthyroidism. General study findings and limits: Discriminating ophthalmopathy from stable hyperthyroidism, a 13-signature model attained a sensitivity of 85% to 90% and a specificity of about 81%.

Using RNA transcripts, the TCR beta CDR3 regions were amplified. An opening RT-PCR round employed HTBI primers and preceded a second-round multiplex PCR. Each CDR3 protein gets one entry after TCRdb re-called the multiplex PCR reads with MiXCR. The sample includes approximately 210,000 distinct CDR3 sequences, approximately 21% of them seen just once. This clonotype was counted at least ten times. The target antigen is unknown. With 2 bases removed from V and 8 bases from J, the gap between germline ends came to 9 bases. This CDR3 has 12 residues. The chain is built from TRBV12-3 or TRBV12-4 and TRBJ1-2; no definite D call. Input material: peripheral blood. The source is a woman in her forties or fifties with Graves' ophthalmopathy. The CDR3 DNA reads as TGTGCCAGCAGTTTAAGGCGTGGAGGCTACACCTTC. Protein: CASSLRRGGYTF.